Listed here are 20 T cell receptor beta chains from one sample, sequenced in a study of CD8+CD57+ T cells in acquired aplastic anemia. The template used for profiling TCR beta VDJ and CDR3 was genomic DNA. TCRdb independently ran MiXCR on the reads; one entry per CDR3 protein. The table shows 350,000 to 450,000 distinct CDR3 sequences, with about 70% occurring only once. Sequenced input: sorted CD4+, CD8+, or CD8+CD57+ T cells (not recorded which) from PBMCs. The receptors stem from a human donor in good health, serving as a control.

This clonotype was seen ten or more times. This chain uses TRBV9 with TRBJ1-6, with D unclear. The CDR3 spans 16 residues. The ends were cut back, 4 bases at V and 6 bases at J, with 17 bases in the middle. Germline CDR1 and CDR2: SGDLS and YYNGEE. The CDR3 loop is CASSQIGGDLNSPLHF. The DNA of the CDR3 is TGTGCCAGCAGCCAAATCGGAGGTGATCTTAATTCACCCCTCCACTTT.

Concerning this clonotype itself: The missing conserved phenylalanine or tryptophan at the end of this CDR3 makes a read error likely. No DNA is shown, since the ends of the CDR3 on it are uncertain; the CDR3 is the one TCRdb lists. This CDR3 is CASSLIGQGADDQSY. This chain joins TRBV25-1 and TRBJ2-1; no check of the table's D call, TRBD1, against the DNA was made. A total of 15 residues make up the CDR3, ends included. Germline values: CDR1 MGHDK, CDR2 SYGVNS.

This clonotype occurred a few times. The chain recombines TRBV5-6 with TRBJ1-5, with D perhaps matching TRBD1 (5 bases). The CDR3 runs to 13 residues. V was trimmed by 1 base and J by 8 bases, leaving 10 bases between them. From germline, CDR1 is SGHDT and CDR2 YYEEEE. The CDR3 loop reads CASSLRRGKPQHF. The CDR3, as DNA: TGTGCCAGCAGCTTGCGAAGGGGAAAGCCCCAGCATTTT.

In the case of this clonotype: Since no conserved phenylalanine or tryptophan closes the CDR3, a read error is the likely cause. The chain combines TRBV9 with TRBJ2-7, with no clear D. The V and J ends lost 2 bases and 6 bases respectively, with 12 bases between them. The CDR3 length is 13 residues. Germline-derived CDR1 and CDR2 are SGDLS and YYNGEE. The CDR3 spells CASSVSDGCEQYS. CDR3 DNA: TGTGCCAGCAGCGTCTCGGACGGCTGCGAGCAGTACTCC.

This clonotype was observed many times. The chain couples TRBV5-5 to TRBJ2-2, with D unclear. This CDR3 spans 11 amino acids. The germline gives CDR1 SGHKS, CDR2 YYEKEE (reference sequence). Trimming pared 1 base from V and 6 bases from J, leaving 1 base between. The CDR3 here is CASSLPGELFF. CDR3 DNA sequence: TGTGCCAGCAGCTTGCCCGGGGAGCTGTTTTTT.

This sequence joins TRBV5-1 and TRBJ1-2, with unresolved D. V was shortened by 4 bases and J by 5 bases, with 15 bases between the two germline ends. Germline CDR1 reads SGHRS; CDR2 reads YFSETQ. The CDR3 contains 14 residues. The CDR3 DNA is TGCGCCAGCAGCCGGAGGCCCCAAGAGTATGGCTACACCTTC. Residues: CASSRRPQEYGYTF. Based on the CDR3 plus reference TRBV5-1 and TRBJ1-2, the full variable domain is KAGVTQTPRYLIKTRGQQVTLSCSPISGHRSVSWYQQTPGQGLQFLFEYFSETQRNKGNFPGRFSGRQFSNSRSEMNVSTLELGDSALYLCASSRRPQEYGYTFGSGTRLTVV.

This clonotype occurred a few times. This rearrangement joins TRBV10-3 to TRBJ2-7; no definite D call. V lost 5 bases and J lost 4, with 6 bases in between. This CDR3 has 11 amino acids. Germline loops: CDR1 ENHRY, CDR2 SYGVKD. The CDR3 region is CAISTNYEQYF. The CDR3 DNA follows: TGTGCCATCAGTACGAATTACGAGCAGTACTTC.

The chain links TRBV6-1 to TRBJ2-1, with D possibly matching TRBD1 (5 bases). Germline assignment: CDR1 MNHNS and CDR2 SASEGT. The CDR3 has 16 amino acids. V dropped 8 bases and J dropped 9 bases, with 26 bases sitting between them. The CDR3 DNA follows: TGTGCCAGCGGCAGAGACCTTATAGAACAGGACCCTGAGCAGTTCTTC. Translation gives CASGRDLIEQDPEQFF.

This chain uses TRBV11-1 with TRBJ1-3; no definite D call. V lost 6 bases and J 0 bases, leaving 12 bases between the germline ends. The CDR3 consists of 15 residues. Germline CDR1 is SGHAT and CDR2 is FQDESV (reference sequence). Here the CDR3 DNA reads TGTGCCAGCAGTATGTCCGGCGCCTCTGGAAACACCATATATTTT. As protein: CASSMSGASGNTIYF.

This chain uses TRBV7-2 with TRBJ2-7; 7 bases line up with TRBD2. Germline V gene sequence: CDR1 SGHTA, CDR2 FQGNSA. Losses at the gene ends were 1 base for V and 5 bases for J; bases not matched to a gene: 14. The CDR3 has 17 amino acids. CDR3 protein: CASSLVGLAVGNDEQYF. In DNA form, the CDR3 reads TGTGCCAGCAGCTTAGTCGGGCTAGCGGTGGGAAACGACGAGCAGTACTTC.

Turning to this clonotype: At one boundary the junction diverges from the germline segment, which might be a read error. The V call is TRBV10-1, the J call TRBJ1-1, with D perhaps matching TRBD1 (5 bases). This CDR3 region has 13 residues. CDR1 and CDR2 (germline): WNHNN, SYGVQD (reference sequence). The CDR3 DNA follows: TGTGCCAGCAGCGACGCTGGAGGGGCTGAAGCTTACTTT. The encoded protein is CASSDAGGAEAYF.

The V and J genes are TRBV9 and TRBJ2-3; TRBD1 aligns across 9 bases. The CDR3 is 15 amino acids. V lost 0 bases, J lost 12 bases, and 11 bases stayed unmatched. Germline V lookup: CDR1 SGDLS, CDR2 YYNGEE. The CDR3 region is CASSVGGQGTSPQYF. CDR3 DNA sequence: TGTGCCAGCAGCGTAGGAGGACAGGGGACATCACCCCAGTATTTT.

Ten or more counts support this clonotype. V usage is TRBV2 and J usage is TRBJ1-1; unclear D gene. The CDR3 runs to 14 residues. Germline V gives CDR1 SNHLY, CDR2 FYNNEI. V lost 4 bases to trimming and J lost 5 bases, with 14 bases between them. CDR3 in amino acids: CASSVLGEKTEAFF. In nucleotides, the CDR3 is TGTGCCAGCAGTGTGCTCGGGGAGAAAACTGAAGCTTTCTTT. Supplemented by reference TRBV2 and TRBJ1-1, the full variable domain reads EPEVTQTPSHQVTQMGQEVILRCVPISNHLYFYWYRQILGQKVEFLVSFYNNEISEKSEIFDDQFSVERPDGSNFTLKIRSTKLEDSAMYFCASSVLGEKTEAFFGQGTRLTVV.

The chain carries TRBV5-5 and TRBJ2-5; D may be TRBD2 (5 bases). Germline values: CDR1 SGHKS, CDR2 YYEKEE (reference sequence). The CDR3 has 15 amino acids. V was shortened by 4 bases and J by 4 bases, with 17 bases between the two germline ends. CDR3 nucleotides: TGTGCCAGCAGCGACGGAAGAATCGGGGTAGAGACCCAGTACTTC. Protein sequence: CASSDGRIGVETQYF.

V and J are TRBV19 and TRBJ1-4; no reliable D call. Trimming took off 9 bases at V and 8 bases at J, with 19 bases between the two ends. Germline values: CDR1 LNHDA, CDR2 SQIVND (reference sequence). This CDR3 region has 14 residues. As DNA, the CDR3 is TGTGCCAGCAGCCTGCGAGGAGTGAAGGAAAAACTGTTTTTT. It specifies CASSLRGVKEKLFF.

The V gene is TRBV20-1, the J gene TRBJ1-6; D gene ambiguous. Germline CDR1 DFQATT, CDR2 SNEGSKA (reference sequence). Trimming took off 4 bases at V and 0 bases at J, with 10 bases between the two ends. The CDR3 runs 15 residues. CDR3 residues: CSATYLSSYNSPLHF. Here the CDR3 DNA reads TGCAGTGCTACTTACCTTAGCTCCTATAATTCACCCCTCCACTTT.

This clonotype was seen just once. One end of the junction varies from germline; a read error may be responsible. The chain has TRBV5-1 and TRBJ1-1, with D unresolved. Per germline, CDR1 SGHRS and CDR2 YFSETQ. This CDR3 comprises 14 residues. Here the CDR3 reads CASSCAGGNTEAFF. The CDR3 nucleotides are TGTGCCAGCAGCTGTGCGGGAGGCAACACTGAAGCTTTCTTT. Based on the CDR3 plus reference TRBV5-1 and TRBJ1-1, the full variable domain is KAGVTQTPRYLIKTRGQQVTLSCSPISGHRSVSWYQQTPGQGLQFLFEYFSETQRNKGNFPGRFSGRQFSNSRSEMNVSTLELGDSALYLCASSCAGGNTEAFFGQGTRLTVV.

The V gene is TRBV12-3 or TRBV12-4, the J gene TRBJ1-2; no definite D call. The CDR3 consists of 12 residues. Trimming took off 6 bases at V and 14 bases at J, with 19 bases between the two ends. CDR3 nucleotides: TGTGCCAGCAGCTCAGATCATTTAGTCAAGACCTTC. This translates into CASSSDHLVKTF.

CDR3 protein: CATSRDGEVNHDYTF. The CDR3 DNA follows: TGTGCCACCAGCAGAGACGGGGAAGTGAACCATGACTACACCTTC. This chain uses TRBV15 with TRBJ1-2; D is unclear. CDR1 is LNHNV and CDR2 is YYDKDF in the germline V gene (reference sequence). The CDR3 is made up of 15 amino acids. Between the trimmed V and J ends, which lost 0 bases and 10 bases, there was a span of 18 bases.

With respect to this clonotype: Its ends do not fully match the called genes, so a read error is possible. The CDR3: CASSLGGEADTPLHF. Here the CDR3 DNA reads TGTGCCAGCAGCTTGGGAGGGGAGGCAGACACACCCCTCCACTTT. The chain links TRBV5-1 to TRBJ1-6, with D possibly matching TRBD1 (5 bases). Per germline, CDR1 SGHRS and CDR2 YFSETQ. This CDR3 is built from 15 residues.